This TCR beta chain is drawn from a study of the immune and genomic landscape of osteosarcoma (dated by TCRdb to between 2020 and 2021). In the study overall: A total of roughly 44 pediatric and adult patients with high-grade osteosarcoma made up the overall cohort, and the median age at diagnosis was roughly 27 years (range about 5-81). The cohort was enriched for poor-risk disease, as unfavorable pathologic response to standard therapy was shown in 73% of the cohort and just over 65% of the cohort were deceased. The goal of the study was to explain why immune checkpoint inhibitors have shown limited clinical activity in osteosarcoma. Three patients contributed a couple of samples from the same tumor site. To define immunogenic potential, the study profiled osteosarcoma specimens using whole genome, RNA and T-cell receptor sequencing, along with immunohistochemistry and reverse phase protein arrays. TCR sequencing results were integrated with transcriptome, protein array and immunostaining data to characterize the osteosarcoma immunogenomic landscape. In the overall cohort, around 60% of patients were male, and localized disease at diagnosis was presented by 75% to 85% of patients. On the study overall, not on this receptor specifically: Overall, productive TCR clonality was low, with a mean of 0.09 and a maximum of 0.3, which suggests limited clonal expansion of T cells. Because osteosarcoma is rare and all possible samples were collected, sample size was not determined by any statistical method. Rather than matched normal tissue, external data from normal skin and healthy peripheral blood provided the clonality benchmarks. Along with the frozen tumor specimens, matched blood was collected from just two patients. In five cases a single hyperexpanded clone dominated the repertoire, and each of those five cases had fewer than 100 T-cell clonotypes. TCR productive clonality was higher in the immune-hot C3 cluster than the cold C1 cluster but still low overall.

TCR beta chain CDR3 regions were immunosequenced with the ImmunoSEQ Assay (Adaptive Biotechnologies). Concerning the study's data processing: TCRB rearrangements, read counts, read proportions and gene usage were exported through the ImmunoSEQ Analyzer platform. T-cell clonality was computed as 1 minus Pielou's evenness on productive rearrangements. In the clonal space homeostasis analysis, clonotypes were sorted into rare, small, medium, large or hyperexpanded (0.01 to 1 of the repertoire) bins. TCR productive clonality was compared across immune clusters C1, C2 and C3 using the Wilcoxon rank sum test. Imported from immuneACCESS, the table was reduced by TCRdb to in-frame sequences with V and J called. These copies leave out some clones; in studies compared against another copy, an unresolved V gene accounts for under half, and the cause of the remainder is not known. The DNA gave D and trimming, while V, J and clone size come from that table. Across this sample there are some 4,600 clones, with approximately 76% seen only once. The ten largest account for about 16% of the sample.

Post-treatment primary, local recurrence and metastasis tumors from poor-prognosis patients were used as specimens. On this clone itself: The antigen this receptor binds is unknown. Per-base qualities were not stored, and no clone one base away is much larger.

CDR1 MDHEN and CDR2 SYDVKM were looked up in the germline V gene. The CDR3 runs 13 residues from the cysteine to the phenylalanine. CDR3 DNA is the only sequence kept; it has 39 bases, read in frame from the first base. V drops 6 bases and J drops 2 bases, leaving 9 bases in between. Sequencing was performed on osteosarcoma tumor tissue from the femur. The TCR originated in a human donor with osteosarcoma. This receptor chain uses TRBV28 and TRBJ2-3, with an unclear D gene assignment. The CDR3 has the sequence CASSARSTDTQYF. In nucleotides, the sequence is TGTGCCAGCAGCGCAAGATCCACAGATACGCAGTATTTT.